The T cell receptor beta chain described here comes from a study of untreated major depressive disorder. Each donor gave roughly 29 ml of EDTA blood. Sequenced by immunoSEQ multiplex PCR; TCRdb stores in-frame clones only, minus some. Of under 15,000 clones listed, over 90% are singletons. The specimen was CD4+ T cells from PBMCs. The source is a man younger than 40 with major depressive disorder.

The chain's CDR3 is CASSINNSPLHF. The CDR3 DNA follows: TGTGCCAGCAGCATTAATAATTCACCCCTCCACTTT. The chain is built from TRBV28 and TRBJ1-6; D is uncertain. The CDR3 is 12 residues long. Deletions cut 6 bases from V and 5 bases from J, with 5 bases between. Germline assignment: CDR1 MDHEN and CDR2 SYDVKM.